The 28 T cell receptor beta chains below come from one sample, sequenced in a study of T cells after yellow fever vaccination. TCRdb used MiXCR to reprocess the 5' RACE reads, holding one entry per CDR3 protein. The sample consists of 600,000 to 750,000 distinct CDR3 sequences, approximately 13% of them appearing once. The source material was PBMCs, sampled on the day of the yellow fever booster vaccination. The receptors originated from a young man who received the YFV17D yellow fever vaccine.

This clonotype was observed a few times. This chain joins TRBV19 and TRBJ1-1, with D unresolved. Trimming shortened V by 4 bases and J by 0 bases, and 9 bases separated the two germline ends. The germline gives CDR1 LNHDA, CDR2 SQIVND (reference sequence). CDR3 size: 14 residues. The CDR3 protein is CASSTPGMNTEAFF. The CDR3 coding sequence is TGTGCCAGTAGTACCCCCGGGATGAACACTGAAGCTTTCTTT. The full variable domain, rest sourced from reference TRBV19 and TRBJ1-1, is DGGITQSPKYLFRKEGQNVTLSCEQNLNHDAMYWYRQDPGQGLRLIYYSQIVNDFQKGDIAEGYSVSREKKESFPLTVTSAQKNPTAFYLCASSTPGMNTEAFFGQGTRLTVV.

The chain couples TRBV19 to TRBJ2-7; tentative D call: TRBD1 (6 bases). Trimming took off 4 bases at V and 5 bases at J, with 12 bases between the two ends. Germline lookup yields CDR1 LNHDA and CDR2 SQIVND (reference sequence). There are 13 residues in the CDR3. CDR3 loop: CASSNSRGHEQYF. The DNA for the CDR3 is TGTGCCAGTAGTAACTCCAGGGGACACGAGCAGTACTTC.

The gene calls are TRBV18 and TRBJ2-1; 7 bases agree with TRBD2. The CDR3 has 19 amino acids. The J segment lost 1 base and the V segment lost 1 base, leaving 13 bases of the junction unmatched. CDR1 and CDR2 from the germline V gene are KGHSH and LQKENI. The DNA for the CDR3 is TGTGCCAGCTCACCACTAGTCCCTAGCGGAGGTATTTCCTACAATGAGCAGTTCTTC. Translated: CASSPLVPSGGISYNEQFF.

This clonotype has only a few counts. The chain employs TRBV27 and TRBJ2-1, with 12 bases fitting TRBD2. CDR1 is MNHEY, CDR2 SMNVEV, per germline (reference sequence). The CDR3 is made up of 18 amino acids. V trimming: 6 bases; J trimming: 2 bases; junction bases outside the gene matches: 11. Here the CDR3 reads CASSPRRLAGGAYNEQFF. CDR3 DNA: TGTGCCAGCAGCCCCCGGCGGCTAGCGGGGGGGGCCTACAATGAGCAGTTCTTC.

This clonotype showed up just a few times. The chain employs TRBV28 and TRBJ2-1; TRBD2 is a possible D gene (5 bases). CDR1 MDHEN and CDR2 SYDVKM come from the germline V gene. The V end lost 7 bases, the J end lost 3 bases, and 16 bases lay between the germline ends. CDR3 length: 15 amino acids. The CDR3 DNA follows: TGTGCCAGCACCCTCCAGCGGCTTAGCTACAATGAGCAGTTCTTC. This translates into CASTLQRLSYNEQFF.

This clonotype was recorded a few times. This chain joins TRBV23-1 and TRBJ1-5, with a possible D match to TRBD1 (5 bases). TRBV23-1 is recorded as an ORF, its role being uncertain. The V end was cut by 4 bases, the J end by 7 bases, with 8 bases between. The CDR3 runs to 12 residues. The CDR3 DNA is TGCGCCAGCAGTCTGGGACTCCAGCCCCAGCATTTT. This codes for CASSLGLQPQHF.

In its sample, this clonotype was seen a few times. This chain connects TRBV7-9 to TRBJ2-3; D is ambiguous. The CDR3 spans 15 residues. Germline values: CDR1 SEHNR, CDR2 FQNEAQ (reference sequence). V was pared by 5 bases and J by 5 bases, with 17 bases between. The CDR3, as DNA: TGTGCCAGCAGCCCGCGGAACCCTCAAGGAGATACGCAGTATTTT. The encoded protein is CASSPRNPQGDTQYF.

This rearrangement joins TRBV20-1 to TRBJ2-7, with D possibly being TRBD1 (6 bases). With 4 bases removed from V and 4 bases from J, the gap between germline ends came to 20 bases. Germline-derived CDR1 and CDR2 are DFQATT and SNEGSKA (reference sequence). CDR3 length: 15 amino acids. The CDR3 reads CSAKTSRGNLYEQYF. CDR3 in DNA: TGCAGTGCTAAAACGTCGAGGGGGAATTTATACGAGCAGTACTTC.

This clonotype was detected only a few times. The V gene is TRBV19, the J gene TRBJ2-1, with 9 bases matching TRBD2. The CDR3 is 15 amino acids. The junction had 8 bases not matched to a gene; V was cut back by 5 bases and J by 6 bases. Germline CDR1 reads LNHDA; CDR2 reads SQIVND (reference sequence). The CDR3, as DNA: TGTGCCAGTAGTCCAAGGGGACTAGCTAGCAATGAGCAGTTCTTC. Amino acids: CASSPRGLASNEQFF.

This clonotype was detected only a few times. The chain couples TRBV28 to TRBJ2-7, with a weak D call TRBD1 (5 bases). CDR1 and CDR2 from the germline V gene are MDHEN and SYDVKM. CDR3 length: 11 residues. V was clipped by 8 bases and J by 5 bases, with 10 bases between them. The CDR3 protein is CASSGIHEQYF. CDR3 DNA sequence: TGTGCCAGCTCAGGGATCCACGAGCAGTACTTC.

This clonotype was detected only a few times. The chain carries TRBV7-2 and TRBJ2-1, with 12 bases that match TRBD2. Germline V gene sequence: CDR1 SGHTA, CDR2 FQGNSA. The J segment lost 6 bases and the V segment lost 6 bases, leaving 9 bases of the junction unmatched. The CDR3 has 16 residues. This CDR3 reads CASSTSGRIDGNEQFF. The CDR3 bases are TGTGCCAGCAGTACTAGCGGGAGGATCGACGGCAATGAGCAGTTCTTC.

The genes are TRBV18 and TRBJ2-7, with 8 bases lining up with TRBD2. Looked up from germline, CDR1 is KGHSH and CDR2 is LQKENI. The CDR3 is 16 amino acids. V lost 0 bases, J lost 0 bases, and 4 bases stayed unmatched. CDR3 DNA: TGTGCCAGCTCACCACCGAGAAGCGGGGGCTCCTACGAGCAGTACTTC. This sequence encodes CASSPPRSGGSYEQYF.

This chain joins TRBV19 and TRBJ2-5, with D tentatively TRBD1 (5 bases). CDR1 and CDR2 from the germline V gene are LNHDA and SQIVND (reference sequence). This CDR3 has 15 residues. V was trimmed by 0 bases and J by 9 bases, leaving 17 bases between them. The DNA for the CDR3 is TGTGCCAGTAGTATAGATGGGGCAGGGAAGATGGCCCAGTACTTC. Its protein is CASSIDGAGKMAQYF.

V and J are TRBV7-2 and TRBJ2-1, with D uncertain. Looked up from germline, CDR1 is SGHTA and CDR2 is FQGNSA. The V end was cut by 6 bases, the J end by 0 bases, with 12 bases between. The CDR3 loop spans 15 amino acids. The CDR3 DNA is TGTGCCAGCAGTGGCCGCCCAGGCTCCTACAATGAGCAGTTCTTC. Translated, it gives CASSGRPGSYNEQFF.

This clonotype came up many times. The gene calls are TRBV27 and TRBJ2-7; D is uncertain. V gave up 4 bases and J gave up 5 bases, with 12 bases separating them. CDR1 is MNHEY and CDR2 is SMNVEV in the germline V gene (reference sequence). The CDR3 runs to 13 residues. In DNA, the CDR3 is TGTGCCAGCAGTTACTCGTTCGTCAACGAGCAGTACTTC. Its translation: CASSYSFVNEQYF.

V usage is TRBV6-2 or TRBV6-3 and J usage is TRBJ2-1; D is tentatively TRBD1 or TRBD2 (5 bases each). The CDR3 is made up of 14 amino acids. The V and J ends lost 0 bases and 7 bases respectively, with 10 bases between them. Germline V gene lookup returns CDR1 MNHEY and CDR2 SVGEGT. The CDR3 loop is CASSYSGTANEQFF. CDR3 bases: TGTGCCAGCAGTTACTCCGGGACCGCTAATGAGCAGTTCTTC.

This clonotype was seen a handful of times. The V gene is TRBV20-1, the J gene TRBJ2-4; 11 nucleotides match TRBD2. J gave up 7 bases and V 6 bases, and 11 bases lay outside the gene matches. This CDR3 is 15 amino acids long. Per the germline V gene, CDR1 is DFQATT and CDR2 is SNEGSKA (reference sequence). The CDR3, as DNA: TGCAGTGCGGAACGAACATCTAGCGGGAGGAACATTCAGTACTTC. Translated: CSAERTSSGRNIQYF.

The chain links TRBV12-3 or TRBV12-4 to TRBJ1-5; D may be TRBD1 (5 bases). The CDR3 spans 15 residues. The V end lost 3 bases, the J end lost 2 bases, and 11 bases lay between the germline ends. Written as DNA, the CDR3 is TGTGCCAGCAGTTTCTCGTGGGGGGGCAATCAGCCCCAGCATTTT. It yields the protein CASSFSWGGNQPQHF.

The V and J genes are TRBV7-2 and TRBJ2-3; tentative D call: TRBD2 (7 bases). V lost 5 bases and J 8 bases, leaving 20 bases between the germline ends. CDR3 length: 15 amino acids. In germline, CDR1 is SGHTA, CDR2 FQGNSA. The CDR3 region is CASSPGTGAGATQYF. CDR3 nucleotide sequence: TGTGCCAGCAGCCCGGGGACTGGGGCGGGGGCTACGCAGTATTTT.

There are a few counts of this clonotype. The chain uses TRBV4-3 and TRBJ2-3; D gene ambiguous. CDR1 LGHNA and CDR2 YSLEER come from the germline V gene. Trimming left V 0 bases short and J 0 bases short, with 7 bases between. The CDR3 covers 15 residues. The CDR3 is CASSQDSASTDTQYF. The CDR3 DNA follows: TGCGCCAGCAGCCAAGACAGTGCTAGCACAGATACGCAGTATTTT.

This clonotype was seen a few times. This chain connects TRBV7-8 to TRBJ2-5, with 13 positions matching TRBD2. Germline V lookup: CDR1 SGHVS, CDR2 FQNEAQ. CDR3 length: 16 residues. With V trimmed by 4 bases and J by 5 bases, 7 bases remained unmatched. For the CDR3, the DNA is TGTGCCAGCAGCTCCAGGACTAGCGGGAGAGAGGAGACCCAGTACTTC. This codes for CASSSRTSGREETQYF.

The table lists this clonotype with a few counts. Because it lacks the conserved phenylalanine or tryptophan at the end, this CDR3 is likely a read error. No DNA is shown, since the ends of the CDR3 on it are uncertain; the CDR3 is the one TCRdb lists. This chain connects TRBV20-1 to TRBJ2-5; the table gives TRBD2 as D, unverified against the DNA. From germline, CDR1 is DFQATT and CDR2 SNEGSKA (reference sequence). Both ends counted, the CDR3 spans 12 residues. Here the CDR3 reads CSARDIEAGGSL.

This clonotype was detected a few times. The chain carries TRBV6-2 or TRBV6-3 and TRBJ2-1; no firm D call. Per germline, CDR1 MNHEY and CDR2 SVGEGT. The CDR3 extends over 14 amino acids. Trimming stripped 4 bases from V and 2 bases from J, with 9 bases between. CDR3 nucleotide sequence: TGTGCCAGCAGTTTTCGGTCCGCCTACAATGAGCAGTTCTTC. This gives the protein CASSFRSAYNEQFF.

CDR3 nucleotides: TGTGCCAGCAGCCCCCGTCCCGGACCATCCTACAATGAGCAGTTCTTC. It specifies CASSPRPGPSYNEQFF. The chain has TRBV7-9 and TRBJ2-1; D gene unclear. Per the germline V gene, CDR1 is SEHNR and CDR2 is FQNEAQ (reference sequence). With 5 bases removed from V and 1 base from J, the gap between germline ends came to 15 bases. The CDR3 is 16 residues long.

This sequence joins TRBV3-1 and TRBJ2-7; TRBD2 aligns across 11 bases. CDR3 size: 15 residues. V was clipped by 1 base and J by 3 bases; unmatched bases: 2. CDR1 LGHDT and CDR2 YNNKEL come from the germline V gene (reference sequence). The CDR3 coding sequence is TGTGCCAGCAGCCAAGTTAGCGGGAGGGTCTACGAGCAGTACTTC. Translation: CASSQVSGRVYEQYF.

This clonotype was detected only a few times. The rearrangement links TRBV18 to TRBJ2-3; D is perhaps TRBD1 (5 bases). This CDR3 contains 12 residues. Looked up from germline, CDR1 is KGHSH and CDR2 is LQKENI. Deletions cut 2 bases from V and 7 bases from J, with 7 bases between. The CDR3 DNA is TGTGCCAGCTCACCAGACAGCTATACGCAGTATTTT. It translates to CASSPDSYTQYF.

This clonotype has a count of ten or more. J is TRBJ2-3 and V is TRBV18; D not resolved. CDR1 and CDR2 from the germline V gene are KGHSH and LQKENI. The CDR3 runs to 14 residues. V dropped 4 bases and J dropped 0 bases, with 8 bases sitting between them. CDR3 residues: CASSRAGSTDTQYF. In nucleotides, the CDR3 is TGTGCCAGCTCACGTGCAGGCAGCACAGATACGCAGTATTTT. Complete variable domain (other parts from reference TRBV18 and TRBJ2-3): NAGVMQNPRHLVRRRGQEARLRCSPMKGHSHVYWYRQLPEEGLKFMVYLQKENIIDESGMPKERFSAEFPKEGPSILRIQQVVRGDSAAYFCASSRAGSTDTQYFGPGTRLTVL.

This clonotype was found many times. The rearrangement links TRBV9 to TRBJ2-5; 11 bases match TRBD2. This CDR3 is 18 amino acids long. CDR1 and CDR2 (germline): SGDLS, YYNGEE. J lost 2 bases, V lost 4 bases, and 13 bases had no gene match. The CDR3 region is CASSPVDRLAGYQETQYF. In DNA, the CDR3 is TGTGCCAGCAGCCCCGTCGATAGACTAGCGGGATATCAAGAGACCCAGTACTTC.